Listed below are T cell receptor beta chains from one sample, sequenced in a study of blood T cell repertoires in COVID-19. Sequencing was performed with immunoSEQ multiplex PCR; in TCRdb, only in-frame clones are kept and a portion is missing. Seen here are about 270,000 clones, 83% observed once, and the top ten hold around 10%. Sequencing was carried out using peripheral blood. These receptors originate from a woman aged 45-65 years who had recovered from COVID-19. The CDR3 runs from the conserved cysteine through the conserved F or W. A D gene is named only where the DNA matches it firmly. The size field is filled for only some rows; it gives once, few, many or a size class.

TRBJ1-4 . TRBV7-9 . TGTGCCAGCAGCTTAGCTACAGGCCATAATGAAAAACTGTTTTTT CASSLATGHNEKLFF
TRBJ2-5 . TRBV11-3 . TGTGCCAGCAGCTTAACAGGGAATCTCGGGGAGACCCAGTACTTC CASSLTGNLGETQYF
TRBJ2-3 TRBD2 TRBV7-8 once TGTGCCAGCAGCCTGGGGGGTGGGCTAGCGGGGTTCGCAGATACGCAGTATTTT CASSLGGGLAGFADTQYF
TRBJ1-5 TRBD1 TRBV6-5 . TGTGCCAGCAGTTACCAGGCAGGGGGCGCCCAGCCCCAGCATTTT CASSYQAGGAQPQHF
TRBJ2-5 . TRBV18 . TGTGCCAGCTCCCTGGCGGGCCTCCAAGAGACCCAGTACTTC CASSLAGLQETQYF
TRBJ2-3 . TRBV27 . TGTGCCAGCAGTTTACCCCCCGGGGGTACAGATACGCAGTATTTT CASSLPPGGTDTQYF
TRBJ2-5 . TRBV29-1 once TGCAGCGTTGACCCAGGCCCCCAAGAGACCCAGTACTTC CSVDPGPQETQYF
TRBJ1-1 . TRBV19 . TGTGCCAGTAGTGAGTTGGCTAGGAACACTGAAGCTTTCTTT CASSELARNTEAFF
TRBJ1-1 . TRBV4-1 . TGCGCCAGCAGCCAGGGGCAACAGGGTGTCGAAGCTTTCTTT CASSQGQQGVEAFF
TRBJ1-6 . TRBV4-3 . TGCGCCAGCAGCCAAGATCCAGGGAACGTCCCGCGACCCCTCCACTTT CASSQDPGNVPRPLHF
TRBJ2-3 TRBD2 TRBV4-1 . TGCGCCAGCAGCCAAGGGGGGACTAGCGGGGGGCCAGATACGCAGTATTTT CASSQGGTSGGPDTQYF
TRBJ1-5 TRBD1 TRBV6-1 . TGTGCCAGCAGTGAAGCTGTTGGACAGGGGGCTCAGCCCCAGCATTTT CASSEAVGQGAQPQHF
TRBJ2-6 . TRBV28 . TGTGCCAGCAGCAACCCGGGCGGGGCCGGGGGGGCCAACGTCCTGACTTTC CASSNPGGAGGANVLTF
TRBJ2-1 TRBD2 TRBV5-1 once TGCGCCAGCAGCCCCGAGGGCGGGAGACGCAAGGACAATGAGCAGTTCTTC CASSPEGGRRKDNEQFF
TRBJ1-6 . TRBV11-2 . TGTGCCAGCAGCTTAGTTTTCGGTGGCGGGGGTTCACCCCTCCACTTT CASSLVFGGGGSPLHF
TRBJ1-2 TRBD1 TRBV12-3/TRBV12-4 . TGTGCCAGCAGTTTGGGCAGGGGGAGAAGCTACACCTTC CASSLGRGRSYTF
TRBJ1-2 . TRBV27 . TGTGCCAGCAGTTTTACGGGGGAGGGAGGCTACACCTTC CASSFTGEGGYTF
TRBJ1-3 . TRBV12-3/TRBV12-4 . TGTGCCAGCAGTTTGCTAGAAGGAAACACCATATATTTT CASSLLEGNTIYF
TRBJ1-1 . TRBV4-1 . TGCGCCAGCAGCCAAGTTAACAGGGACACTGAAGCTTTCTTT CASSQVNRDTEAFF
TRBJ1-1 . TRBV7-3 . TGTGCCAGCAGCCCGACCCCGATGGAGGAAGCTTTCTTT CASSPTPMEEAFF
TRBJ2-3 TRBD1 TRBV19 . TGTGCCAGTAGTCTTGGGACAGGGGGTTACGATCGGCGCACAGATACGCAGTATTTT CASSLGTGGYDRRTDTQYF
TRBJ2-1 . TRBV30 . TGTGCCTGGAGTGTAGTTCCAGCGATTGAGCAGTTCTTC CAWSVVPAIEQFF
TRBJ1-1 TRBD1 TRBV27 . TGTGCCAGCAGTGGAGGAGACAGGGGGCTAAGGGTAGCTTTCTTT CASSGGDRGLRVAFF
TRBJ1-1 . TRBV19 . TGTGCCAGTAGTATAGGACTGGCCTTAAACACTGAAGCTTTCTTT CASSIGLALNTEAFF
TRBJ2-5 TRBD2 TRBV7-3 . TGTGCCAGCAGCTTGGGACTATCAGAGACCCAGTACTTC CASSLGLSETQYF
TRBJ2-7 . TRBV10-3 . TGTGCCATCAGTGTTGGAGGGGGCCCCTACGAGCAGTACTTC CAISVGGGPYEQYF
TRBJ1-1 TRBD1 TRBV30 few TGTGCCTGGAGTGACGCCGGGACAGTTAACACTGAAGCTTTCTTT CAWSDAGTVNTEAFF
TRBJ1-5 . TRBV4-3 . TGCGCCAGCAGCCAACAGGGCAATCAGCCCCAGCATTTT CASSQQGNQPQHF
TRBJ1-3 TRBD1 TRBV9 . TGTGCCAGCAGCCCTCGACAGGGCTCTGGAAACACCATATATTTT CASSPRQGSGNTIYF
TRBJ1-2 . TRBV3-1/TRBV3-2 . TGTGCCAGCAGCCCCGGGAGCGAGAGCTATGGCTACACCTTC CASSPGSESYGYTF
TRBJ1-2 . TRBV5-5 . TGTGCCAGCAGCTTGGGGACAGTAGTCTATGGCTACACCTTC CASSLGTVVYGYTF
TRBJ1-6 . TRBV12-3/TRBV12-4 . TGTGCCAGCACGGAGTTTTTAAATTCACCCCTCCACTTT CASTEFLNSPLHF
TRBJ1-5 . TRBV28 . TGTGCCAGCACCCCGGCAGGGGTATATAGCAATCAGCCCCAGCATTTT CASTPAGVYSNQPQHF
TRBJ2-3 . TRBV28 once TGTGCCAGCAGTAGGAGGGGTCTCACAGATACGCAGTATTTT CASSRRGLTDTQYF
TRBJ2-3 . TRBV5-8 few TGTGCCAGCAGCCCTTATTCGGATACGCAGTATTTT CASSPYSDTQYF
TRBJ1-5 TRBD1 TRBV7-8 . TGTGCCAGCAGCCGGACAGGGCAAAAACCTAATCAGCCCCAGCATTTT CASSRTGQKPNQPQHF
TRBJ2-2 TRBD1 TRBV5-1 few TGCGCCAGCAGCTGGACAGGGGACACCGGGGAGCTGTTTTTT CASSWTGDTGELFF
TRBJ1-6 . TRBV6-4 . TGTGCCAGCAGTGAATTCAGGGGAAATTCACCCCTCCACTTT CASSEFRGNSPLHF
TRBJ2-1 TRBD2 TRBV6-4 . TGTGCCAGCAGGCGCACCGGGACTAGCGGGGGGGCTCAAGTTAATGAGCAGTTCTTC CASRRTGTSGGAQVNEQFF
TRBJ2-7 . TRBV30 . TGTGCCTGGAGTGTAGACAGTATGATCTACGAGCAGTACTTC CAWSVDSMIYEQYF
TRBJ1-5 . TRBV27 once TGTGCCAGCAGTTTCGTAGAGAATCAGCCCCAGCATTTT CASSFVENQPQHF
TRBJ1-2 TRBD1 TRBV5-1 . TGCGCCAGCAGCTTACCGGGACAGCAAAACTATGGCTACACCTTC CASSLPGQQNYGYTF
TRBJ2-1 . TRBV6-2/TRBV6-3 . TGTGCCAGCAGCCAGAGGGGGAGGCAGTTCTTC CASSQRGRQFF
TRBJ2-3 . TRBV10-2 . TGCGCCAGCAGTGAGTATATGAGACTCACAGATACGCAGTATTTT CASSEYMRLTDTQYF